The rows below give T cell receptor beta chains drawn from one sample of a study of T-cell reconstitution after alpha-beta-depleted transplantation in children. TCRdb reprocessed the PCR reads with MiXCR, giving one entry per CDR3 protein. In the table there are about 440,000 distinct CDR3 sequences, 43% of which are singletons. Sample: PBMCs, taken before TCRalphabeta/CD19-depleted stem cell transplant. The receptors come from a girl aged 2 to 9 with aplastic anemia, due to receive a stem cell transplant. The CDR3 runs from the conserved cysteine through the conserved F or W. The order of the fields is J gene, V gene, D gene, clone size, CDR3 protein, CDR3 DNA. A D gene is named only where the DNA matches it firmly. The listing skips clone size in some rows; elsewhere it reads once, few, many or a size class.

TRBJ2-1 TRBV7-2 NA many CASSSRAANEQFF TGTGCCAGCAGCTCCCGGGCGGCTAATGAGCAGTTCTTC
TRBJ2-1 TRBV20-1 NA many CSAGSGLSYNEQFF TGCAGTGCTGGCTCGGGACTGTCCTACAATGAGCAGTTCTTC
TRBJ2-1 TRBV12-3/TRBV12-4 TRBD2 NA CASSRAGGLNYNEQFF TGTGCCAGCAGCCGAGCGGGAGGTCTTAATTACAATGAGCAGTTCTTC
TRBJ2-5 TRBV2 NA few CASKRTRGETQYF TGTGCCAGCAAAAGGACCAGGGGAGAGACCCAGTACTTC
TRBJ2-7 TRBV12-3/TRBV12-4 NA many CASSPMGGTEQYF TGTGCCAGCAGTCCGATGGGGGGCACCGAGCAGTACTTC
TRBJ2-7 TRBV7-6 TRBD2 NA CASSPEVGLAYEQYF TGTGCCAGCAGCCCCGAAGTGGGACTAGCCTACGAGCAGTACTTC
TRBJ1-1 TRBV27 NA many CASSLLRGLNTEAFF TGTGCCAGCAGTTTACTCAGGGGTTTGAACACTGAAGCTTTCTTT
TRBJ2-5 TRBV14 NA few CASSHGQKATQYF TGTGCCAGCAGCCACGGACAGAAGGCGACCCAGTACTTC
TRBJ1-6 TRBV4-1 NA many CASSPSPWTDYNSPLHF TGCGCCAGCAGTCCATCGCCTTGGACAGATTATAATTCACCCCTCCACTTT
TRBJ2-3 TRBV18 TRBD2 NA CASSQGLAVDTQYF TGTGCCAGCTCACAGGGACTAGCCGTGGATACGCAGTATTTT
TRBJ2-4 TRBV27 TRBD1 NA CASSFQGAGAKNIQYF TGTGCCAGCAGTTTTCAGGGGGCGGGGGCCAAAAACATTCAGTACTTC
TRBJ2-1 TRBV2 TRBD1 NA CASLDRGARDVEQFF TGTGCCAGCTTGGACAGGGGAGCGCGAGACGTCGAGCAGTTCTTC
TRBJ1-6 TRBV18 NA NA CASSPRLGGAEMGSPLHF TGTGCCAGCTCACCACGATTGGGTGGTGCGGAAATGGGTTCACCCCTCCACTTT
TRBJ2-3 TRBV7-7 NA many CASSLGADYRTDTQYF TGTGCTAGCAGCTTAGGTGCGGACTACCGCACAGATACGCAGTATTTT
TRBJ2-7 TRBV4-1 NA NA CASSLGHNAVDEQYF TGCGCCAGCAGTCTAGGACATAACGCCGTGGACGAGCAGTACTTC
TRBJ2-5 TRBV28 NA NA CASSEGGREETQYF TGTGCCAGCAGCGAAGGGGGTCGGGAAGAGACCCAGTACTTC
TRBJ1-1 TRBV12-3/TRBV12-4 NA many CASSVGVNTEAFF TGTGCCAGCAGTGTGGGGGTGAACACTGAAGCTTTCTTT
TRBJ2-3 TRBV20-1 NA NA CSARDGGKPTDTQYF TGCAGTGCTAGAGATGGCGGGAAGCCAACAGATACGCAGTATTTT
TRBJ2-3 TRBV5-1 NA NA CASSLANSEDTQYF TGCGCCAGCAGCTTGGCGAACTCCGAAGATACGCAGTATTTT
TRBJ2-5 TRBV7-9 NA few CASSSRGGPSETQYF TGTGCCAGCAGCTCCCGAGGGGGGCCCTCAGAGACCCAGTACTTC
TRBJ1-6 TRBV6-1 NA NA CASSERRASNSPLHF TGTGCCAGCAGTGAACGGCGCGCTTCTAATTCACCCCTCCACTTT
TRBJ1-2 TRBV5-1 NA NA CASSPDRTYGYTF TGCGCCAGCAGCCCGGACAGAACATATGGCTACACCTTC
TRBJ2-3 TRBV3-1 TRBD2 once CASSLTRTSGEDTDTQYF TGTGCCAGCAGCCTAACCCGGACTAGCGGAGAAGACACAGATACGCAGTATTTT
TRBJ2-7 TRBV6-5 NA NA CASSYTQRAPNLYEQYF TGTGCCAGCAGTTACACCCAGCGGGCGCCCAACCTCTACGAGCAGTACTTC
TRBJ1-1 TRBV12-3/TRBV12-4 NA NA CASSLGRFMNTEAFF TGTGCCAGCAGTTTAGGCAGATTTATGAACACTGAAGCTTTCTTT
TRBJ1-2 TRBV24-1 NA NA CATSDLDRNYGYTF TGTGCCACCAGTGATCTTGACAGGAACTATGGCTACACCTTC
TRBJ2-7 TRBV20-1 TRBD1 NA CSARYRGSYEQYF TGCAGTGCGAGATACAGGGGATCCTACGAGCAGTACTTC
TRBJ2-1 TRBV20-1 TRBD2 many CSARGRAGETSGSLNEQFF TGCAGTGCGCGCGGCCGGGCTGGGGAAACTAGCGGGAGTTTGAATGAGCAGTTCTTC
TRBJ2-2 TRBV11-2 TRBD2 many CASRWGLADTGELFF TGTGCCAGCAGATGGGGACTAGCGGACACCGGGGAGCTGTTTTTT
TRBJ1-6 TRBV20-1 NA once CSASGGLLSPLHF TGCAGTGCTAGTGGGGGGCTGCTTTCACCCCTCCACTTT
TRBJ2-1 TRBV12-3/TRBV12-4 NA few CATGGHFF TGTGCCACCGGGGGCCATTTCTTC
TRBJ2-7 TRBV3-1 NA few CASSTPGAGNLREQYF TGTGCCAGCAGCACCCCTGGGGCAGGGAATTTGCGCGAGCAGTACTTC
TRBJ2-2 TRBV29-1 NA many CSVSILGSTGELFF TGCAGCGTTTCTATTTTGGGGTCCACCGGGGAGCTGTTTTTT
TRBJ2-2 TRBV20-1 NA once CSARVGPGTGELFF TGCAGTGCCCGTGTAGGGCCGGGAACCGGGGAGCTGTTTTTT
TRBJ2-7 TRBV29-1 TRBD1 NA CSVGQGSYEQYF TGCAGCGTGGGACAGGGCTCCTACGAGCAGTACTTC
TRBJ2-3 TRBV5-4 TRBD2 few CASSPRGRGRGTDTQYF TGTGCCAGCAGTCCTCGGGGGCGCGGGAGGGGCACAGATACGCAGTATTTT
TRBJ2-7 TRBV10-1 NA few CASSEGTGEQYF TGCGCCAGCAGTGAGGGGACTGGGGAGCAGTACTTC
TRBJ2-2 TRBV6-5 NA NA CASSSAASTGELFF TGTGCCAGCAGTTCCGCGGCGTCCACCGGGGAGCTGTTTTTT
TRBJ2-7 TRBV20-1 TRBD2 NA CSAALLAANYEQYF TGCAGTGCCGCCTTACTAGCGGCAAATTACGAGCAGTACTTC
TRBJ1-1 TRBV29-1 NA many CSVAEDTEAFF TGCAGCGTTGCCGAAGACACTGAAGCTTTCTTT
TRBJ2-3 TRBV6-5 TRBD2 NA CASSFVTAGGPERGQYF TGTGCCAGCAGTTTCGTCACAGCGGGAGGGCCAGAGAGAGGGCAGTATTTT
TRBJ1-1 TRBV19 NA NA CASSPNRVVDTEAFF TGTGCCAGTAGTCCGAACAGGGTAGTGGACACTGAAGCTTTCTTT
TRBJ1-1 TRBV20-1 NA NA CSARDTSTNTEAFF TGCAGTGCTAGAGATACCTCGACGAACACTGAAGCTTTCTTT
TRBJ2-7 TRBV28 TRBD1 NA CASSFGQGPSSEQYF TGTGCCAGCAGTTTCGGACAGGGCCCGAGTAGCGAGCAGTACTTC
TRBJ2-7 TRBV3-1 NA many CASSQGGRRRSEQYF TGTGCCAGCAGCCAAGGAGGGCGGAGGAGGTCGGAGCAGTACTTC
TRBJ2-7 TRBV7-9 NA NA CASSLELRGTSEQYF TGTGCCAGCAGCTTAGAACTCAGAGGGACCTCAGAGCAGTACTTC
TRBJ2-2 TRBV6-5 NA many CASSYYGQNTGELFF TGTGCCAGCAGTTACTACGGACAGAACACCGGGGAGCTGTTTTTT
TRBJ2-3 TRBV4-2 NA few CASSPTPTSPDTQYF TGTGCCAGCAGCCCGACCCCGACTAGTCCAGATACGCAGTATTTT
TRBJ2-3 TRBV5-1 TRBD2 few CASSSLAGVVDTQYF TGCGCCAGCAGCTCACTAGCGGGAGTTGTAGATACGCAGTATTTT
TRBJ1-4 TRBV20-1 NA once CSAPTGGAEKLFF TGCAGTGCCCCAACTGGGGGGGCTGAAAAACTGTTTTTT
TRBJ2-3 TRBV20-1 TRBD2 many CSAPGTRYTDTQYF TGCAGTGCCCCCGGGACTAGATACACAGATACGCAGTATTTT
TRBJ1-5 TRBV28 NA few CASSLTTRNQPQHF TGTGCCAGCAGCCTTACCACCAGGAATCAGCCCCAGCATTTT
TRBJ2-1 TRBV20-1 TRBD1 many CSAKPDRESYNEQFF TGCAGTGCAAAACCCGACAGGGAATCCTACAATGAGCAGTTCTTC
TRBJ2-5 TRBV7-9 NA NA CASGRGLGSYQETQYF TGTGCCAGCGGCCGCGGGCTTGGGAGCTACCAAGAGACCCAGTACTTC
TRBJ2-6 TRBV19 NA NA CASSIQGTGANVLTF TGTGCCAGTAGTATACAGGGTACTGGGGCCAACGTCCTGACTTTC